This TCR beta chain was profiled in a study of vaccination effects on CD4 cells after COVID-19 (dated by TCRdb to about 2022). A note on the overall study: Post-vaccine samples across the study were collected a median of 72 days after the second dose, with a range of 14 to 241. A total of 10 COVID-19 convalescent patients and several SARS-CoV-2-naive healthy vaccine recipients were included in the full study. SARS-CoV-2 spike-specific CD4+ TCR repertoires were compared before and after mRNA vaccination in COVID-19 convalescent patients and in infection-naive vaccine recipients. Cultures from other donors in the study were sequenced using the Oncomine TCR Beta short-read assay on an Illumina iSeq 100.

The ViraFEST assay stimulated PBMC with viral peptide pools and then used TCR sequencing to identify antigen-specific CD4+ T cell clonotypes by expansion. After more than nine days of culture, CD4+ T cells were isolated with the EasySep CD4+ T cell isolation kit. Two doses of either the BNT162b2 or the mRNA-1273 mRNA SARS-CoV-2 vaccine were administered to participants. None of the healthy vaccine recipients had a prior SARS-CoV-2 infection, which was confirmed by nucleocapsid antibody tests that came back negative both before and after vaccination. Over 1.5 million PBMC per well were cultured with around 10 ug/ml peptides in IMDM containing 5% human AB serum, around 10 IU/ml IL-2 and gentamicin. Half of the culture medium was replaced with fresh IL-2-containing medium on days 3 and 7. Unless noted otherwise, every peptide stimulation condition was cultured in triplicate wells. PBMC were separated from whole blood using Ficoll-Paque Plus gradient centrifugation and were then either cryopreserved at -140C or used fresh. Overlapping peptide pools spanned the spike proteins of SARS-CoV-2 and the common cold coronaviruses HCoV-NL63, HCoV-OC43 and HCoV-229E. The QIAamp micro DNA kit was used to extract genomic DNA from the cultured CD4+ T cells.

What the research found in general, with its limitations: Clones induced by infection and clones induced by vaccination both contracted markedly at late timepoints after vaccination, which fits with T cell responses waning over time. Among healthy vaccine recipients, nearly all vaccine-induced clones were SARS-CoV-2 mono-reactive, and just 1 of 255 was cross-reactive with common cold coronaviruses. Only a small number of convalescent patients were included, and no early post-infection timepoints were available, which limited the study.

The library was generated by the immunoSEQ multiplex PCR assay. TCR beta CDR3 sequencing was performed on DNA from the cultured, isolated CD4+ T cells. The published analysis was carried out like this. Non-productive TCR sequences were removed and reads were trimmed to the CDR3 region, keeping CDR3s of at least 7 amino acids. The MANAFEST web app was used to identify antigen-specific clonotypes by comparing expansion in peptide wells with expansion in reference cultures. For clones to be considered positive, expansion at FDR<0.05 versus reference and all other wells, an odds ratio above 5, and a frequency above 0.1% in two replicate wells were required. Cross-reactive clonotypes were defined as significantly expanded in SARS-CoV-2 spike wells and in at least one common cold coronavirus spike condition. CDR3 similarity was assessed by Levenshtein distance with the stringdist R package, and unrooted trees were built with ape in R 3.6.1. Sourced from immuneACCESS, this table was stored by TCRdb with only in-frame sequences that have V and J called. A share of the clones is absent; for the studies checked, an unresolved V gene accounts for under half, and the remainder has no known explanation. V, J and clone size were drawn from that table, and D and trimming were deduced from the DNA. The sample yields about 24,000 clones; around 79% were counted once. Jointly, the top ten make up approximately 7.8% of the sample.

V was cut back by 0 bases and J by 4 bases, leaving a gap of 10 bases between them. The germline V gene encodes CDR1 SGHRS and CDR2 YFSETQ. Inclusive of the bounding cysteine and phenylalanine, the CDR3 is 15 residues long. Of the read, only the CDR3 DNA is kept; its 45 bases are in frame from base 1. To note about this clone: No cognate antigen has been identified for it. Base qualities are not recorded, but no much larger clone differs from it by a single base.

The chain is made from TRBV5-1 and TRBJ2-2; a confident D gene designation cannot be given. The origin of this receptor is a human donor who received a COVID-19 vaccine. Here the sequenced sample was CD4+ T cells from PBMCs cultured with SARS-CoV-2 spike peptides, taken after COVID-19 vaccination. The cell subset or site label here, explained by the study, means: SARS-CoV-2 spike overlapping peptide pool stimulation. The CDR3 protein sequence reads: CASSLVGSGTGELFF. The nucleotide sequence reads TGCGCCAGCAGCTTGGTGGGGTCGGGCACCGGGGAGCTGTTTTTT.